Here is one T cell receptor beta chain with its context. Other DNA sequences in the sample encode the same CDR3. The data are from a study of control samples from healthy donors and cancer patients. CDR3 length equals 12 residues. Germline lookup yields CDR1 SEHNR and CDR2 FQNEAQ (reference sequence). Trimming cost V 1 base and J 6 bases, with 4 bases left between them. Libraries were prepared by immunoSEQ multiplex PCR; TCRdb keeps only in-frame clonotypes and omits some of them. Here the sample spans around 170,000 clones, about 91% being singletons. This chain connects TRBV7-9 to TRBJ2-1; D unresolved. The TCR originated in a woman in her 30s in good health. Material: blood. CDR3 sequence reads: CASSLVGNEQFF. The DNA for the CDR3 is TGTGCCAGCAGCTTAGTAGGCAATGAGCAGTTCTTC.